The rows below give T cell receptor beta chains drawn from one sample of a study of blood T cell repertoires in COVID-19. TCRdb's copy holds only in-frame clones and misses some; the assay was immunoSEQ multiplex PCR. Of some 53,000 clones in the sample, about 92% were seen once. Sequenced material: peripheral blood. Receptor source: a human donor in a cohort sampled during active COVID-19. The CDR3 runs from the conserved cysteine through the conserved F or W. D genes are given only for firm matches. Only part of the rows carry a size: once, few, many, or a class if the clone is expanded.

>13|TRBV5-6|TRBJ2-3|TRBD1|NA
TGTGCCAGCAGCCCCGACAGGGGAGATACGCAGTATTTT
CASSPDRGDTQYF
>16|TRBV12-5|TRBJ2-3|TRBD2|once
TGTGCTAGTGGCCGAGGACTAGCGGGAAGGGCAGATACGCAGTATTTT
CASGRGLAGRADTQYF
>14|TRBV7-3|TRBJ2-1|TRBD2|NA
TGTGCCAGCAGCCCCGGACTAGCAGGCAATGAGCAGTTCTTC
CASSPGLAGNEQFF
>13|TRBV24-1|TRBJ2-1|NA|NA
TGTGCCACCAGTGACGGGGGTTACAATGAGCAGTTCTTC
CATSDGGYNEQFF
>11|TRBV10-2|TRBJ2-7|NA|NA
TGCGCCAGCAGTGAACGGGGGGAGCAGTACTTC
CASSERGEQYF
>16|TRBV11-2|TRBJ2-2|NA|NA
TGTGCCAGCAGCTTCTTCGCGGGACCTTTAACCGGGGAGCTGTTTTTT
CASSFFAGPLTGELFF
>13|TRBV28|TRBJ2-7|TRBD1|once
TGTGCCACCCCGGACAGGGTAGCCTACGAGCAGTACTTC
CATPDRVAYEQYF
>14|TRBV11-3|TRBJ2-1|NA|NA
TGTGCCAGCAGCTTGCTGGGACAAGCCAATGAGCAGTTCTTC
CASSLLGQANEQFF
>15|TRBV5-4|TRBJ1-2|NA|NA
TGTGCCAGCAGCAGCGCGACAGGTTCTAACTATGGCTACACCTTC
CASSSATGSNYGYTF
>13|TRBV18|TRBJ2-1|NA|NA
TGTGCCAGCTCACCCCAGTCCCACAATGAGCAGTTCTTC
CASSPQSHNEQFF